The 27 T cell receptor beta chains listed next were all sequenced from one sample in a study of blood T cells in healthy people across ages. Next came a second PCR, run for roughly 6 to 11 cycles, which used a sample-barcoded 5' primer along with a J-beta primer mix. TCRdb reprocessed the 5' RACE reads with MiXCR, giving one entry per CDR3 protein. This table has more than 900,000 distinct CDR3 sequences, around 25% appearing once. The same sample was also studied in work on T cells of mothers and their children.

The sequencing sample was made of blood. These receptors were obtained from a girl aged 2 to 9 in good health.

The sample holds a few counts of this clonotype. V is TRBV28 and J is TRBJ2-5; a possible D gene is TRBD1 (5 bases). From germline, CDR1 is MDHEN and CDR2 SYDVKM. The V gene lost 10 bases and the J gene lost 4 bases, with 13 bases spanning the gap. The CDR3 length is 12 residues. CDR3 DNA: TGTGCCATTTCCAGGGTTAGAGAGACCCAGTACTTC. Protein product: CAISRVRETQYF.

V gene TRBV6-6 combines with J gene TRBJ2-3, with D uncertain. Germline CDR1 is MNHNY and CDR2 is SVGAGI (reference sequence). The CDR3 consists of 12 residues. V was shortened by 8 bases and J by 4 bases, with 10 bases between the two germline ends. The CDR3 loop is CASSQMADTQYF. Written as DNA, the CDR3 is TGTGCCAGCTCACAAATGGCAGATACGCAGTATTTT.

This chain uses TRBV28 with TRBJ2-7; TRBD2 agrees at 8 bases. The germline gives CDR1 MDHEN, CDR2 SYDVKM. V shed 4 bases, J shed 3 bases, and the junction held 8 bases outside the gene matches. This CDR3 contains 15 residues. The CDR3 reads CASSSGGEGSYEQYF. The CDR3 nucleotides read TGTGCCAGCAGTTCGGGGGGGGAGGGAAGCTACGAGCAGTACTTC.

This clonotype came up a few times. The rearrangement uses TRBV12-3 or TRBV12-4 and TRBJ2-5; a weak D match, TRBD1 (5 bases). The CDR3 runs to 13 residues. V lost 7 bases and J lost 4, with 13 bases in between. The CDR3 DNA is TGTGCCAGCACCGCGCAGGGCGGAGAGACCCAGTACTTC. It translates to CASTAQGGETQYF.

The rearrangement uses TRBV6-1 and TRBJ1-2; D uncertain. Germline CDR1 MNHNS, CDR2 SASEGT. This CDR3 is 13 amino acids long. V lost 6 bases, J lost 2 bases, and 10 bases lay in between. CDR3 DNA sequence: TGTGCCAGCAGGCTGACGGTAAACTATGGCTACACCTTC. This translates into CASRLTVNYGYTF.

This chain links TRBV5-1 with TRBJ1-6, with D perhaps matching TRBD1 (5 bases). CDR3 length equals 15 residues. Trimming took 3 bases from V and 7 from J, leaving 14 bases between them. Per the germline V gene, CDR1 is SGHRS and CDR2 is YFSETQ. CDR3 nucleotides: TGCGCCAGCAGCTCGACCGGGACGGGGAATTCACCCCTCCACTTT. Protein sequence: CASSSTGTGNSPLHF.

This clonotype occurred a few times. The chain is built from TRBV20-1 and TRBJ1-4, with a weak D call TRBD1 (5 bases). From germline, CDR1 is DFQATT and CDR2 SNEGSKA (reference sequence). This CDR3 spans 11 amino acids. With 6 bases removed from V and 8 bases from J, the gap between germline ends came to 10 bases. The CDR3 reads CSAGEKEKLFF. DNA of the CDR3: TGCAGTGCAGGGGAGAAAGAAAAACTGTTTTTT.

The chain links TRBV28 to TRBJ2-7; D possibly uses TRBD1 or TRBD2 (5 bases each). The CDR3 has 15 residues. Trimming pared 2 bases from V and 3 bases from J, leaving 14 bases between. The germline gives CDR1 MDHEN, CDR2 SYDVKM. CDR3 sequence reads: CASSLPGPPSYEQYF. The CDR3 nucleotides are TGTGCCAGCAGTTTACCGGGACCTCCAAGCTACGAGCAGTACTTC. The entire variable domain, with the rest obtained from reference TRBV28 and TRBJ2-7, is as follows: DVKVTQSSRYLVKRTGEKVFLECVQDMDHENMFWYRQDPGLGLRLIYFSYDVKMKEKGDIPEGYSVSREKKERFSLILESASTNQTSMYLCASSLPGPPSYEQYFGPGTRLTVT.

V usage is TRBV7-2 and J usage is TRBJ2-7; D possibly corresponds to TRBD2 (5 bases). Trimming removed 4 bases at V and 0 bases at J, with 16 bases between. Germline V gene data show CDR1 as SGHTA and CDR2 as FQGNSA. The CDR3 runs 16 residues. This CDR3 is CASSSRGSVSSYEQYF. As DNA, the CDR3 is TGTGCCAGCAGCTCTCGGGGTAGCGTTAGCTCCTACGAGCAGTACTTC.

The chain has TRBV18 and TRBJ2-1; D unclear. Looked up from germline, CDR1 is KGHSH and CDR2 is LQKENI. The CDR3 is 13 amino acids. V was trimmed by 0 bases and J by 9 bases, leaving 9 bases between them. CDR3 in DNA: TGTGCCAGCTCACCACCGTTGGGTGGTGAGCAGTTCTTC. The encoded protein is CASSPPLGGEQFF.

V gene TRBV4-1 combines with J gene TRBJ2-3; TRBD2 agrees at 9 bases. From germline, CDR1 is MGHRA and CDR2 YSYEKL. With 1 base clipped from V and 3 bases from J, the junction kept 5 bases outside the gene matches. The CDR3 is made up of 16 amino acids. In nucleotides, the CDR3 is TGCGCCAGCAGCCAAGTACTAGCGGGCGGTACAGATACGCAGTATTTT. Its translation: CASSQVLAGGTDTQYF.

This chain joins TRBV20-1 and TRBJ2-1; no clear D. V was shortened by 1 base and J by 1 base, with 11 bases between the two germline ends. The CDR3 is 15 residues long. Looked up from germline, CDR1 is DFQATT and CDR2 is SNEGSKA (reference sequence). CDR3 DNA: TGCAGTGCTAGAGCCATTTTTAGGTCCTACAATGAGCAGTTCTTC. Its protein is CSARAIFRSYNEQFF.

The V call is TRBV3-1, the J call TRBJ2-1, with 9 bases lining up with TRBD2. There are 18 residues in the CDR3. Germline trimming cut 3 bases from V and 0 bases from J; bases unmatched to any gene: 9. The germline V gene has CDR1 LGHDT and CDR2 YNNKEL (reference sequence). The CDR3 nucleotides read TGTGCCAGCAGCCACTGGGCTAGCGGGGCGAGCTCCTACAATGAGCAGTTCTTC. Translation: CASSHWASGASSYNEQFF.

In its sample, this clonotype was seen many times. This chain uses TRBV9 with TRBJ2-7; D is unclear. Deletions cut 0 bases from V and 3 bases from J, with 7 bases between. CDR3 size: 13 residues. Germline V lookup: CDR1 SGDLS, CDR2 YYNGEE. The CDR3 is CASSVGLDYEQYF. CDR3 sequence (DNA): TGTGCCAGCAGCGTAGGACTGGACTACGAGCAGTACTTC. The variable domain in full, with the rest retrieved from reference TRBV9 and TRBJ2-7, is DSGVTQTPKHLITATGQRVTLRCSPRSGDLSVYWYQQSLDQGLQFLIQYYNGEERAKGNILERFSAQQFPDLHSELNLSSLELGDSALYFCASSVGLDYEQYFGPGTRLTVT.

This clonotype appeared a few times. This sequence joins TRBV4-3 and TRBJ1-2; no reliable D call. Deletions cut 0 bases from V and 5 bases from J, with 7 bases between. CDR1 is LGHNA and CDR2 is YSLEER in the germline V gene. The CDR3 spans 13 residues. The CDR3 DNA is TGCGCCAGCAGCCAAGAACTTAGATATGGCTACACCTTC. It translates to CASSQELRYGYTF.

This clonotype turned up a few times. This chain joins TRBV13 and TRBJ2-7, with 10 bases matching TRBD2. J was trimmed by 6 bases and V by 4 bases; bases with no gene match: 9. The CDR3 spans 15 residues. In germline, CDR1 is PRHDT, CDR2 FYEKMQ (reference sequence). The CDR3 nucleotides read TGTGCCAGCAGCTATGAGCGGGAGGGCCGACGCGAGCAGTACTTC. It specifies CASSYEREGRREQYF.

In this sample, this clonotype turned up many times. The V and J genes are TRBV20-1 and TRBJ1-1, with unresolved D. CDR1 DFQATT and CDR2 SNEGSKA come from the germline V gene (reference sequence). V lost 5 bases and J lost 3, with 16 bases in between. The CDR3 totals 14 residues. CDR3 DNA: TGCAGTGCTTATCCCTCGGCAGGCCACACTGAAGCTTTCTTT. It encodes CSAYPSAGHTEAFF.

This chain joins TRBV7-3 and TRBJ2-5; perhaps TRBD2 as D (6 bases). The J call is in doubt because the DNA end fits TRBJ2-7 better. The CDR3 consists of 15 residues. Per germline, CDR1 SGHTA and CDR2 FQGTGA. The CDR3 DNA follows: TGTGCCAGCAGCCCTTCGGCGGCGGGACCCTACGAGCAGTACTTC. It codes for CASSPSAAGPYEQYF.

The chain recombines TRBV12-5 with TRBJ1-1; 9 nucleotides line up with TRBD1. The length of the CDR3 is 14 residues. V shed 3 bases and J 4 bases; nucleotides not matched to a gene: 3. Germline lookup yields CDR1 LGHNT and CDR2 FRNRAP. This CDR3 is CASGFLGQGTEAFF. DNA for the CDR3: TGTGCTAGTGGTTTCTTGGGACAGGGCACTGAAGCTTTCTTT.

CDR3: CASSLLAGGPQETQYF. The DNA for the CDR3 is TGTGCCAGCAGCTTATTAGCGGGGGGGCCCCAAGAGACCCAGTACTTC. The rearrangement joins TRBV11-2 to TRBJ2-5, with 11 positions matching TRBD2. The CDR3 runs to 16 residues. With V trimmed by 2 bases and J by 1 base, 3 bases remained unmatched. The germline V gene has CDR1 SGHAT and CDR2 FQNNGV.

This clonotype has just a few counts. The V gene is TRBV9, the J gene TRBJ2-1, with 11 positions matching TRBD2. Trimming took 4 bases from V and 9 from J; bases not matched to a gene: 6. The CDR3 totals 14 residues. Germline V lookup: CDR1 SGDLS, CDR2 YYNGEE. The DNA for the CDR3 is TGTGCCAGCAGCTATAGCGGGAGGGCCACTGAGCAGTTCTTC. Its protein is CASSYSGRATEQFF.

This clonotype appeared a few times. This sequence joins TRBV7-9 and TRBJ2-1; maybe TRBD2 (6 bases). The ends were cut back, 5 bases at V and 6 bases at J, with 11 bases in the middle. Germline loops: CDR1 SEHNR, CDR2 FQNEAQ (reference sequence). The CDR3 is 13 residues long. For the CDR3, the DNA is TGTGCCAGCAGCGGAGGGTTGAGCAATGAGCAGTTCTTC. Its protein is CASSGGLSNEQFF.

The DNA of the CDR3 is TGTGCCAGCAGAAAGAGCGGGAGCGCCCACGAGCAGTACTTC. Amino acids: CASRKSGSAHEQYF. V usage is TRBV6-5 and J usage is TRBJ2-7, with 8 positions matching TRBD2. With 6 bases clipped from V and 5 bases from J, the junction kept 9 bases outside the gene matches. Germline assignment: CDR1 MNHEY and CDR2 SVGAGI. The CDR3 length is 14 residues.

This clonotype has only a few counts. CDR3 protein: CAILVTAGGPSTGELFF. As DNA, the CDR3 is TGTGCCATCCTTGTAACAGCGGGGGGGCCGAGCACCGGGGAGCTGTTTTTT. V gene TRBV10-3 combines with J gene TRBJ2-2, with 10 bases matching TRBD2. The germline CDR1 and CDR2 sequences are ENHRY and SYGVKD. CDR3 size: 17 residues. V lost 8 bases to trimming and J lost 4 bases; unmatched junction nucleotides: 13.

This clonotype was seen only a few times. The gene calls are TRBV2 and TRBJ2-5, with D maybe TRBD1 (6 bases). V was cut by 7 bases and J by 0 bases, with 15 bases left in between. CDR3 length equals 15 residues. Germline V gene sequence: CDR1 SNHLY, CDR2 FYNNEI. In nucleotides, the CDR3 is TGTGCCAGCAACGACCCAGGGGCGCACCAAGAGACCCAGTACTTC. Translated, it gives CASNDPGAHQETQYF.

The sample holds a few counts of this clonotype. This rearrangement joins TRBV20-1 to TRBJ2-1, with unresolved D. Germline V lookup: CDR1 DFQATT, CDR2 SNEGSKA (reference sequence). Trimming pared 6 bases from V and 4 bases from J, leaving 16 bases between. This CDR3 has 14 amino acids. CDR3 protein: CSAYGPLRYNEQFF. CDR3 sequence (DNA): TGCAGTGCCTATGGTCCGCTCAGATACAATGAGCAGTTCTTC.

This clonotype was detected a few times. The rearrangement links TRBV11-2 to TRBJ2-3; 9 positions match TRBD2. The trim removed 5 bases at V and 2 bases at J, leaving 5 bases unmatched. Germline-derived CDR1 and CDR2 are SGHAT and FQNNGV. CDR3 length: 15 residues. CDR3 nucleotides: TGTGCCAGCAGCCCAATAGCGGGAGTCACAGATACGCAGTATTTT. It encodes CASSPIAGVTDTQYF.